Detailed here is one T cell receptor (beta chain). Its antigen remains unidentified. No base quality values were provided; no much bigger clone lies one nucleotide off. Each collaborating institution followed its own protocols to collect whole blood in K2EDTA tubes. Collaborator samples were shipped for TCRbeta analysis as frozen whole blood, isolated PBMCs, or DNA extracted from either sample type. This sample is part of a study of blood T cell repertoires in COVID-19 (dated by TCRdb to the early 2020s). With respect to the entire study: Collaborator samples came from the United States, Italy and Spain and covered acute and convalescent phases of COVID-19. The prospective study material was composed of cDNA or gDNA derived from T cells, B-cell-depleted T cells, or PBMCs. The dataset comprised deeply sampled blood TCRbeta repertoires from subjects exposed to, actively infected with, or recovered from COVID-19. The repertoires were released in a freely available public database intended as a resource for research on the immune response to SARS-CoV-2. The samples were drawn from two sources: the first 160 participants of the ongoing ImmuneRACE study, and 1,254 subjects contributed by 6 global collaborators. Nearly every sample came with metadata listing a de-identified subject ID, COVID-19 status, age in years and sex. Where available, HLA class I and class II types were taken from metadata supplied by the sample provider and were not determined by assay-based typing. Broader findings and caveats from the paper: How much clinical and demographic metadata was included differed by source and by participant, and the metadata was provided uncurated.

From a lookup of the germline V gene, CDR1 and CDR2 are SGHNT and YENEEA. From the cysteine through the phenylalanine, the CDR3 covers 14 amino acids. Just CDR3 DNA is preserved here, 42 bases in frame from base 1. The junction shows trimming of 6 bases on V and 6 bases on J, plus 17 bases between the germline ends. TCRbeta CDR3 regions were amplified from genomic DNA by means of the immunoSEQ Assay, a bias-controlled multiplex PCR. In the authors' own workflow: Within the assay, amplification of reference gene primers was used to estimate how many nucleated cells each sample contained. To quantify the absolute abundance of each unique TCRbeta CDR3 rearrangement, sequence reads were collapsed and filtered. For each sample, productive Simpson clonality was calculated by taking the square root of Simpson's diversity index across productive rearrangements. TCRdb retrieved this table from immuneACCESS and kept in-frame rearrangements only. Not all clones are present; in checked studies, unresolved V genes account for under half, and no reason is known for the remainder. The V and J calls and the clone size are those of that table, but D and trimming were determined from the DNA. The sample table shows approximately 96,000 clones, and nearly 95% are seen once. Around 4% of the sample lies in the top ten.

This sequence uses TRBV11-3 and TRBJ2-5, and TRBD2 may be the D gene, going by 6 matching bases. The sequence derives from a human donor with active COVID-19. The donor label of this sample is uncertain. The specimen was peripheral blood. In nucleotides, the sequence is TGTGCCAGCAGGCCTCGACCCGGGGGTCAGACCCAGTACTTC. This encodes CASRPRPGGQTQYF. Outside the CDR3, residues come from the reference TRBV11-3 and TRBJ2-5 proteins, so the full variable domain is: EAGVVQSPRYKIIEKKQPVAFWCNPISGHNTLYWYLQNLGQGPELLIRYENEEAVDDSQLPKDRFSAERLKGVDSTLKIQPAELGDSAVYLCASRPRPGGQTQYFGPGTRLLVL.